A single sample gave rise to the 20 T cell receptor beta chains below, sequenced in a study of T cells in women clearing cervical HPV infection. Data came from immunoSEQ multiplex PCR; TCRdb stores just in-frame clones and leaves some out. The table for this sample gives about 48,000 clones. Sequenced input: blood buffy coat. All receptors derive from a woman between 18 and 75 years old with a cervical HPV16 infection that either progressed to CIN3+ or cleared (not recorded which).

Concerning this clone: The sequence runs out 3 residues before the end of the CDR3; the remainder is reconstructed from the germline J gene. The chain recombines TRBV20-1 with TRBJ1-5; 9 nucleotides agree with TRBD1. The CDR3 contains 12 residues. Germline CDR1 reads DFQATT; CDR2 reads SNEGSKA (reference sequence). Germline trimming cut 6 bases from V and 7 bases from J; bases unmatched to any gene: 4. The CDR3 loop reads CSAAGQGQPQHF. The CDR3 DNA, read in part, is TGCAGTGCCGCGGGACAGGGCCAGCCC.

Worth noting for this clone: The CDR3 is cut off 3 residues early in the read; its end comes from the germline J gene. The gene calls are TRBV5-4 and TRBJ2-1; D uncertain. The ends were cut back, 4 bases at V and 9 bases at J, with 17 bases in the middle. Germline values: CDR1 SGHNT, CDR2 YYREEE (reference sequence). The CDR3 contains 14 residues. Incomplete CDR3 DNA: TGTGCCAGCAGCCCAGACCCGTTACCGGGTGAG. Translating gives CASSPDPLPGE. The entire CDR3 protein is CASSPDPLPGEQFF.

With respect to this clone: The sequence runs out 3 residues before the end of the CDR3; the remainder is reconstructed from the germline J gene. The gene calls are TRBV5-1 and TRBJ2-1; TRBD2 matches at 10 bases. The germline gives CDR1 SGHRS, CDR2 YFSETQ. The junction had 9 bases not matched to a gene; V was cut back by 7 bases and J by 8 bases. The CDR3 is 14 residues long. Incomplete CDR3 DNA: TGCGCCAGCGGGTTAACTAGCGGGACATATGAG. This translates into CASGLTSGTYE. The whole CDR3 sequence is CASGLTSGTYEQFF.

To note about this clone: The CDR3 end is not reached by the read, which stops 3 residues before it; the germline J gene fills it in. V gene TRBV6-1 combines with J gene TRBJ2-2; weak D call: TRBD1 (6 bases). CDR1 is MNHNS, CDR2 SASEGT, per germline. V gave up 3 bases and J gave up 3 bases, with 8 bases separating them. The CDR3 totals 14 residues. CDR3 DNA (partial): TGTGCCAGCAGTGACAGGGGTCACACCGGGGAG. Encoded protein: CASSDRGHTGE. In full, the CDR3 is CASSDRGHTGELFF.

A remark on this clone: The observed sequence ends 3 residues before the CDR3 terminus, with the missing tail filled in from the germline J gene. The chain couples TRBV7-9 to TRBJ2-2; D remains ambiguous. The germline V gene encodes CDR1 SEHNR and CDR2 FQNEAQ (reference sequence). Trimming left V 5 bases short and J 6 bases short, with 4 bases between. CDR3 size: 11 residues. The CDR3 sequence: CASSPAGELFF. CDR3 DNA, as far as it was read: TGTGCCAGCAGCCCCGCCGGGGAG. Filled out from reference TRBV7-9 and TRBJ2-2, the complete variable domain reads DTGVSQNPRHKITKRGQNVTFRCDPISEHNRLYWYRQTLGQGPEFLTYFQNEAQLEKSRLLSDRFSAERPKGSFSTLEIQRTEQGDSAMYLCASSPAGELFFGEGSRLTVL.

With regard to this clone: The read halts 3 residues ahead of the CDR3 end, with the missing end drawn from the germline J gene. This chain joins TRBV15 and TRBJ2-7; D possibly corresponds to TRBD2 (5 bases). Per germline, CDR1 LNHNV and CDR2 YYDKDF (reference sequence). The CDR3 length is 15 residues. The ends were cut back, 3 bases at V and 2 bases at J, with 14 bases in the middle. The CDR3 spells CATSSRRVPAYEQYF. The CDR3 bases that were read are TGTGCCACCAGCAGCCGGCGGGTCCCAGCCTACGAG.

CDR3: CASSLAGTSTDTQYF. The part of the CDR3 DNA that was read is TGTGCCAGCAGTTTAGCGGGTACTAGCACAGATACG. This chain links TRBV28 with TRBJ2-3, with a tentative D call TRBD2 (5 bases). Coverage ceases 3 residues before the CDR3 finishes, and the germline J gene fills in the end. The CDR3 has 15 residues. CDR1 is MDHEN, CDR2 SYDVKM, per germline. V was clipped by 2 bases and J by 0 bases, with 9 bases between them.

CDR3 in amino acids: CATEACSPTDTQYF. Partial CDR3 DNA: TGTGCCACCGAAGCCTGTAGCCCCACAGATACG. The chain is built from TRBV24-1 and TRBJ2-3, with D uncertain. The CDR3 goes on 3 residues after the read ends, and that part is filled in from the germline J gene. With 9 bases removed from V and 2 bases from J, the gap between germline ends came to 14 bases. The CDR3 sequence is 14 residues long. The germline V gene has CDR1 KGHDR and CDR2 SFDVKD.

A word on this clone: The read ends 3 residues shy of where the CDR3 ends; the end is completed using the germline J gene. This chain connects TRBV20-1 to TRBJ2-2; tentatively, D is TRBD2 (7 bases). Germline V CDR1 and CDR2: DFQATT, SNEGSKA (reference sequence). V was pared by 1 base and J by 4 bases, with 13 bases between. This CDR3 comprises 15 residues. The CDR3 loop is CSARAGGAGTGELFF. CDR3 DNA (partial): TGCAGTGCTAGAGCGGGGGGCGCCGGCACCGGGGAG.

Concerning this clone itself: The DNA ends 3 residues before the CDR3 does, and the rest of the CDR3 is filled in from the germline J gene. The J gene is TRBJ2-7, the V gene TRBV10-3; 12 bases map to TRBD2. The CDR3 is 14 amino acids. Germline loops: CDR1 ENHRY, CDR2 SYGVKD. Germline trimming cut 10 bases from V and 2 bases from J; bases unmatched to any gene: 6. The CDR3 loop reads CATILAGGTYEQYF. CDR3 DNA, as far as it was read: TGTGCCACAATACTAGCGGGAGGTACCTACGAG.

As concerns this clone: The read ends 3 residues early relative to the CDR3; the germline J gene fills the gap. The chain uses TRBV15 and TRBJ2-2; tentatively, D is TRBD2 (7 bases). Germline-derived CDR1 and CDR2 are LNHNV and YYDKDF (reference sequence). Trimming left V 1 base short and J 2 bases short, with 11 bases between. CDR3 length: 16 amino acids. The CDR3 region is CATSRGGGPNTGELFF. The CDR3 bases that were read are TGTGCCACCAGCAGAGGGGGGGGGCCAAACACCGGGGAG. The full variable domain, rest sourced from reference TRBV15 and TRBJ2-2, is DAMVIQNPRYQVTQFGKPVTLSCSQTLNHNVMYWYQQKSSQAPKLLFHYYDKDFNNEADTPDNFQSRRPNTSFCFLDIRSPGLGDTAMYLCATSRGGGPNTGELFFGEGSRLTVL.

Turning to this clone: The read stops 3 residues short of the end of the CDR3; the missing end is completed from the germline J gene. The chain links TRBV7-6 to TRBJ1-3; D call uncertain. Deletions cut 5 bases from V and 0 bases from J, with 8 bases between. Per the germline V gene, CDR1 is SGHVS and CDR2 is FNYEAQ. The CDR3 spans 14 residues. The CDR3 protein is CASSPNSSGNTIYF. The part of the CDR3 DNA that was read is TGTGCCAGCAGCCCAAATAGCTCTGGAAACACC.

With respect to this clone: Read coverage stops 3 residues before the CDR3 terminus; the germline J gene supplies the remainder. The chain recombines TRBV29-1 with TRBJ2-7; weak D call: TRBD2 (6 bases). Trimming took off 4 bases at V and 4 bases at J, with 17 bases between the two ends. The CDR3 totals 14 residues. Looked up from germline, CDR1 is SQVTM and CDR2 is ANQGSEA. CDR3 bases read: TGCAGCGTTGTAGGTGGTCGGGGAGGTTACGAG. Protein sequence: CSVVGGRGGYE. The complete CDR3 sequence is CSVVGGRGGYEQYF.

Partial CDR3 DNA: TGTGCCAGCTCACCGGACAGTTTAGGAATTGAAAAA. Residues: CASSPDSLGIEK. The whole CDR3 protein reads CASSPDSLGIEKLFF. The chain recombines TRBV18 with TRBJ1-4, with a possible D match to TRBD1 (6 bases). Read coverage stops 3 residues before the CDR3 terminus; the germline J gene supplies the remainder. The ends were cut back, 3 bases at V and 7 bases at J, with 15 bases in the middle. The CDR3 sequence is 15 residues long. The germline CDR1 and CDR2 sequences are KGHSH and LQKENI. The whole variable domain, remainder taken from reference TRBV18 and TRBJ1-4, is NAGVMQNPRHLVRRRGQEARLRCSPMKGHSHVYWYRQLPEEGLKFMVYLQKENIIDESGMPKERFSAEFPKEGPSILRIQQVVRGDSAAYFCASSPDSLGIEKLFFGSGTQLSVL.

A word on this clone: The read terminates 3 residues before the CDR3 end, so the remaining end is supplied by the germline J gene. The chain uses TRBV5-1 and TRBJ1-1, with D possibly matching TRBD1 (5 bases). V dropped 4 bases and J dropped 1 base, with 14 bases sitting between them. The CDR3 contains 15 residues. Germline CDR1 is SGHRS and CDR2 is YFSETQ. The part of the CDR3 DNA that was read is TGCGCCAGCAGCATCCAGACAGCTGGGAACACTGAA. Amino acid sequence: CASSIQTAGNTE. The entire CDR3 protein reads CASSIQTAGNTEAFF.

Concerning this clone itself: Read coverage stops 3 residues before the CDR3 terminus; the germline J gene supplies the remainder. The rearrangement joins TRBV7-6 to TRBJ2-1; possibly TRBD2 for D (5 bases). Germline loops: CDR1 SGHVS, CDR2 FNYEAQ. This CDR3 has 18 residues. Trimming stripped 5 bases from V and 0 bases from J, with 20 bases between. The CDR3 region is CASSTREVARSSYNEQFF. The sequenced CDR3 bases are TGTGCCAGCAGCACAAGGGAAGTAGCGAGGAGCTCCTACAATGAG. The variable domain in full, completed from reference TRBV7-6 and TRBJ2-1, reads GAGVSQSPRYKVTKRGQDVALRCDPISGHVSLYWYRQALGQGPEFLTYFNYEAQQDKSGLPNDRFSAERPEGSISTLTIQRTEQRDSAMYRCASSTREVARSSYNEQFFGPGTRLTVL.

The CDR3 is CASSPRVRGRLFF. The sequenced CDR3 bases are TGCGCCAGCAGCCCAAGGGTAAGGGGCAGA. The gene calls are TRBV4-1 and TRBJ1-4; D perhaps matches TRBD1 (5 bases). The read ends 3 residues shy of where the CDR3 ends; the end is completed using the germline J gene. The CDR3 covers 13 residues. Germline V gene sequence: CDR1 MGHRA, CDR2 YSYEKL.

In regard to this clone: The read comes to an end 3 residues before the CDR3 does, leaving the germline J gene to fill in the end. J is TRBJ2-1 and V is TRBV10-2; a possible D gene is TRBD2 (5 bases). Germline-derived CDR1 and CDR2 are WSHSY and SAAADI. This CDR3 region has 15 residues. Trimming shortened V by 2 bases and J by 5 bases, and 13 bases separated the two germline ends. CDR3 in amino acids: CASSEGGLLDNEQFF. CDR3 DNA (partial): TGCGCCAGCAGTGAGGGCGGGTTGTTAGACAATGAG.

Details on this clone: The read is 3 residues too short to cover the CDR3 end, so that end is filled in from the germline J gene. The chain uses TRBV6-2 or TRBV6-3 and TRBJ1-5, with D possibly TRBD1 on 5 matching bases. From germline, CDR1 is MNHEY and CDR2 SVGEGT. V was clipped by 4 bases and J by 0 bases, with 13 bases between them. There are 16 residues in the CDR3. CDR3 bases read: TGTGCCAGCAGTTGGCAGGGCCCAGATAGCAATCAGCCC. It encodes CASSWQGPDSNQP. The whole CDR3 sequence reads CASSWQGPDSNQPQHF.

As to this clone: The read comes to an end 3 residues before the CDR3 does, leaving the germline J gene to fill in the end. The rearrangement uses TRBV9 and TRBJ1-1, with 10 bases lining up with TRBD1. Trimming took 2 bases from V and 3 from J; bases not matched to a gene: 4. The germline gives CDR1 SGDLS, CDR2 YYNGEE. The CDR3 is 15 residues long. CDR3 DNA (partial): TGTGCCAGCAGCGTCACCGGGACAGGGGACACTGAA. It is translated as CASSVTGTGDTE. The complete CDR3 sequence is CASSVTGTGDTEAFF. Drawing the rest from reference TRBV9 and TRBJ1-1, the complete variable domain is DSGVTQTPKHLITATGQRVTLRCSPRSGDLSVYWYQQSLDQGLQFLIQYYNGEERAKGNILERFSAQQFPDLHSELNLSSLELGDSALYFCASSVTGTGDTEAFFGQGTRLTVV.